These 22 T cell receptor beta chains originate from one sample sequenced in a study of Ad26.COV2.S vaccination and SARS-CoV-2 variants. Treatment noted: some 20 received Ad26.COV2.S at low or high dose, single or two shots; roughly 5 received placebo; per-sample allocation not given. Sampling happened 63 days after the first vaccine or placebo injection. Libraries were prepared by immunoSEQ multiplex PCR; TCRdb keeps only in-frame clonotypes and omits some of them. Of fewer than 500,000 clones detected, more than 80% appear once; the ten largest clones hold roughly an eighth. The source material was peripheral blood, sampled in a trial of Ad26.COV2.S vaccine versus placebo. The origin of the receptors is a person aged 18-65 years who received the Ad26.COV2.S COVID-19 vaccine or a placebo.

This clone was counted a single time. The CDR3 nucleotides are TGTGCCAGCAGCTTGGCCGGGACTAGGGCCCAAGATACGCAGTATTTT. Its protein product is CASSLAGTRAQDTQYF. The J gene is TRBJ2-3, the V gene TRBV5-8; TRBD2 matches 8 bases. The germline gives CDR1 SGHTS, CDR2 YDEGEE. The CDR3 has 16 amino acids. J was trimmed by 5 bases and V by 0 bases; bases with no gene match: 8.

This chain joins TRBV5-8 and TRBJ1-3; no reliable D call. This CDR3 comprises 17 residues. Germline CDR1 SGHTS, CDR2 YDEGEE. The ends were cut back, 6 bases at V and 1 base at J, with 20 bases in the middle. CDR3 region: CASTFYPTSLSGNTIYF. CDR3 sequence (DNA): TGTGCCAGCACTTTCTATCCCACTTCATTGTCTGGAAACACCATATATTTT. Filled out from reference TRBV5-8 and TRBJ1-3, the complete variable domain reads EAGVTQSPTHLIKTRGQQATLRCSPISGHTSVYWYQQALGLGLQFLLWYDEGEERNRGNFPPRFSGRQFPNYSSELNVNALELEDSALYLCASTFYPTSLSGNTIYFGEGSWLTVV.

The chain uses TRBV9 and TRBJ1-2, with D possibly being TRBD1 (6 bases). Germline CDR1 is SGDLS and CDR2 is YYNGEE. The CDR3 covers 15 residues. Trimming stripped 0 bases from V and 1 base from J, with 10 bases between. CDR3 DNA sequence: TGTGCCAGCAGCGTAGGGTCAGGGGTTAACTATGGCTACACCTTC. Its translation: CASSVGSGVNYGYTF.

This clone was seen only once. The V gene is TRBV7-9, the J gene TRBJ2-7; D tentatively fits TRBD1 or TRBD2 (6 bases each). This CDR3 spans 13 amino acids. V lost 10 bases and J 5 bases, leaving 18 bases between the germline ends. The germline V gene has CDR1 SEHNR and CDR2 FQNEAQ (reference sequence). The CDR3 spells CATEGRGGNEQYF. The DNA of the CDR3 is TGTGCCACCGAGGGCAGGGGAGGAAACGAGCAGTACTTC.

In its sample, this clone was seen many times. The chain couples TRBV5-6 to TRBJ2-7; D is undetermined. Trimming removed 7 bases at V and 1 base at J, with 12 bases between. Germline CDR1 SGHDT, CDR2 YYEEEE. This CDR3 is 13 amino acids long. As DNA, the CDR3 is TGTGCCAGCTCGGATTGGTCTTCCTACGAGCAGTACTTC. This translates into CASSDWSSYEQYF.

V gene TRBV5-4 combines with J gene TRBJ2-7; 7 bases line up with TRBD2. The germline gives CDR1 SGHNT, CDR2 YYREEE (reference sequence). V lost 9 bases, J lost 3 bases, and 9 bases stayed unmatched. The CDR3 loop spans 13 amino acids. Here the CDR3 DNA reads TGTGCCATCTTCGAACGCGGGAGCTACGAGCAGTACTTC. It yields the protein CAIFERGSYEQYF.

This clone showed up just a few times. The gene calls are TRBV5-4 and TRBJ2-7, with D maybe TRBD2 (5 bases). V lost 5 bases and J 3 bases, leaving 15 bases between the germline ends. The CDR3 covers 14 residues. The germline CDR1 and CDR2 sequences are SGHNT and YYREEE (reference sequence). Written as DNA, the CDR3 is TGTGCCAGCAGTTCAGCCCTCACTAGCTACGAGCAGTACTTC. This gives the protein CASSSALTSYEQYF.

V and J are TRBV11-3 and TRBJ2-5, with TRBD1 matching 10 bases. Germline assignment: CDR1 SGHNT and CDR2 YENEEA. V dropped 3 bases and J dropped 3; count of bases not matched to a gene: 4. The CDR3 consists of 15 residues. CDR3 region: CASSFSGTGEETQYF. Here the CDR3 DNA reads TGTGCCAGCAGCTTCTCAGGGACAGGGGAAGAGACCCAGTACTTC.

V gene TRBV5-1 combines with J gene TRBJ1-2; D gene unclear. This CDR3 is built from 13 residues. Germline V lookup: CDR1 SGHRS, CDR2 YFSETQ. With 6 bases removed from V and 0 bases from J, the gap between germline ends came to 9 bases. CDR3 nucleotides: TGCGCCAGCACCCGGGAGGCTAACTATGGCTACACCTTC. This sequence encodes CASTREANYGYTF.

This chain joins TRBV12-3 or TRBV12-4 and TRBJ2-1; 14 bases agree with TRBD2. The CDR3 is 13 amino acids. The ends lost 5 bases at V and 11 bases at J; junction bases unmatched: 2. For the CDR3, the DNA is TGTGCCAGCAGTGGGACTAGCGGGGGAAAGCAGTTCTTC. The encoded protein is CASSGTSGGKQFF.

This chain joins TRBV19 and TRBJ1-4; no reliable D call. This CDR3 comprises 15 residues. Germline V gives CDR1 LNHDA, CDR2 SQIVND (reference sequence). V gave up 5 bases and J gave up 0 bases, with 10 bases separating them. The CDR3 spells CASSGVDATNEKLFF. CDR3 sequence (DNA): TGTGCCAGTAGTGGGGTAGATGCAACTAATGAAAAACTGTTTTTT.

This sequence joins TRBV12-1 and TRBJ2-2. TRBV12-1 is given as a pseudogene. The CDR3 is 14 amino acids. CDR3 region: CASSRHLNTGELFF. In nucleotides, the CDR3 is TGTGCCAGCAGCCGGCACCTGAACACCGGGGAGCTGTTTTTT.

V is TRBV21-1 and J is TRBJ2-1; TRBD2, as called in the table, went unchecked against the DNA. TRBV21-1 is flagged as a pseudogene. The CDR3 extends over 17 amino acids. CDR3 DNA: TGTGCCACCTCCCTTCTAGCGGGAGGGCCGTGCTACAATGAGCAGTTCTTC. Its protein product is CATSLLAGGPCYNEQFF.

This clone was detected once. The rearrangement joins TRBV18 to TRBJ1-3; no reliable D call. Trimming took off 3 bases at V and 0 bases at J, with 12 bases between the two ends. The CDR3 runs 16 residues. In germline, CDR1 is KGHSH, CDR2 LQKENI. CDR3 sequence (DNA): TGTGCCAGCTCACCTCTCTTGCCGAGCTCTGGAAACACCATATATTTT. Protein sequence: CASSPLLPSSGNTIYF.

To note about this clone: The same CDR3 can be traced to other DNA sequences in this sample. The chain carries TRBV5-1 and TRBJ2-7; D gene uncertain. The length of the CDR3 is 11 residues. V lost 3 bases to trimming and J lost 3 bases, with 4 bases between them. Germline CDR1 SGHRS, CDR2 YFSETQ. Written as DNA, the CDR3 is TGCGCCAGCAGCTCCAGCTACGAGCAGTACTTC. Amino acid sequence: CASSSSYEQYF.

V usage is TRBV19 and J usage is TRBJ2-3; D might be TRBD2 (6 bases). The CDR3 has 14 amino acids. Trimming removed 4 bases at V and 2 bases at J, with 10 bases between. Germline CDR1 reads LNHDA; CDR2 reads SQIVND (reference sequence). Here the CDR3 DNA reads TGTGCCAGTAGTACGGCGGGGCACACAGATACGCAGTATTTT. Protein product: CASSTAGHTDTQYF.

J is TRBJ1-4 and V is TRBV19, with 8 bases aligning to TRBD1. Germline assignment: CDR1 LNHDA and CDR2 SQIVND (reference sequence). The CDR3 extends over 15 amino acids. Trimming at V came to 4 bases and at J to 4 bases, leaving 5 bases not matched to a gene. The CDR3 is CASSRQGSDNEKLFF. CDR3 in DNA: TGTGCCAGTAGTAGACAGGGGTCGGATAATGAAAAACTGTTTTTT.

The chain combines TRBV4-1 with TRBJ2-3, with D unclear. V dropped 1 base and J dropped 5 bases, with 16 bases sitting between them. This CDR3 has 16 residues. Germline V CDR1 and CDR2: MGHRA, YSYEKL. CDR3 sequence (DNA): TGCGCCAGCAGCCAAGGGAACGATCTATTGAAAGATACGCAGTATTTT. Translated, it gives CASSQGNDLLKDTQYF.

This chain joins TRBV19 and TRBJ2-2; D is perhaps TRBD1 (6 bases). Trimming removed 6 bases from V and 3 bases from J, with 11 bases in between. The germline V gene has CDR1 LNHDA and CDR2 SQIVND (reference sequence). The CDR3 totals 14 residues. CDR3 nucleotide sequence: TGTGCCAGTAGAGGGACACAGCACACCGGGGAGCTGTTTTTT. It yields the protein CASRGTQHTGELFF.

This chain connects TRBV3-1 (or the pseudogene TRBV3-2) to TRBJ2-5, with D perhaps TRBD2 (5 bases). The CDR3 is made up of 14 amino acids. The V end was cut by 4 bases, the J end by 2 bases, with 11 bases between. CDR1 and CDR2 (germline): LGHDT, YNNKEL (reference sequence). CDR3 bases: TGTGCCAGCAGCCCCGACTACACTCAAGAGACCCAGTACTTC. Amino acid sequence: CASSPDYTQETQYF.

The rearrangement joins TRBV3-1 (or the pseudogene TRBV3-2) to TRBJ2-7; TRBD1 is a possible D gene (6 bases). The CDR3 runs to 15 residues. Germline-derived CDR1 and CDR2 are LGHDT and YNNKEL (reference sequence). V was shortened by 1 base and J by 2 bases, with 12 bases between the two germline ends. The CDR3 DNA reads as TGTGCCAGCAGCCAAGGGGGGCTAGCAGCCTACGAGCAGTACTTC. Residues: CASSQGGLAAYEQYF.

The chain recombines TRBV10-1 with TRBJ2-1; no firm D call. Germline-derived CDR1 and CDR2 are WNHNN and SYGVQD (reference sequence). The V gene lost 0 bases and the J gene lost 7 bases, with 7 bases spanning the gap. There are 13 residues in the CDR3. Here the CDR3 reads CASSESIPNEQFF. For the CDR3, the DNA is TGCGCCAGCAGTGAGTCTATCCCGAATGAGCAGTTCTTC.